The 21 T cell receptor beta chains below all came from one sample that was sequenced in a study of shared clonotypes between healthy human individuals. Assay: immunoSEQ multiplex PCR; the TCRdb copy retains only in-frame clones and omits some. Counted here are about 650,000 clones, roughly 95% occurring once; the ten biggest clones make up 0.11%. Naive CD8 cells lacked CD45RO and underwent positive selection for CCR7, leaving out terminally differentiated effector memory CD45RA+ cells. Sequenced input: naive CD8+ T cells sorted from blood. The receptors derive from a woman in her thirties in good health.

The chain has TRBV7-3 and TRBJ2-3; TRBD1 agrees at 10 bases. The ends lost 5 bases at V and 6 bases at J; junction bases unmatched: 8. Germline loops: CDR1 SGHTA, CDR2 FQGTGA. The CDR3 runs 15 residues. CDR3 nucleotides: TGTGCCAGCAGCCTTCGGGACAGGGGTGAGGATACGCAGTATTTT. Its protein product is CASSLRDRGEDTQYF.

The chain has TRBV30 and TRBJ2-2; the D is unclear. CDR1 GTSNPN and CDR2 SVGIG come from the germline V gene (reference sequence). This CDR3 comprises 11 residues. V shed 3 bases and J shed 4 bases, with 3 bases lying between them. CDR3: CAWSTTGELFF. As DNA, the CDR3 is TGTGCCTGGAGCACCACCGGGGAGCTGTTTTTT.

The chain carries TRBV27 and TRBJ2-4; 11 positions match TRBD1. The length of the CDR3 is 16 residues. CDR1 is MNHEY, CDR2 SMNVEV, per germline (reference sequence). Trimming removed 5 bases from V and 6 bases from J; junction bases left unmatched: 9. In DNA form, the CDR3 reads TGTGCCAGCAGTCCGAGTCCGGGACAGGGGGTAAACATTCAGTACTTC. Translation: CASSPSPGQGVNIQYF.

This chain joins TRBV4-1 and TRBJ2-1; 12 bases are a match to TRBD2. V shed 5 bases and J 7 bases; nucleotides not matched to a gene: 6. The CDR3 runs 15 residues. Germline V gene lookup returns CDR1 MGHRA and CDR2 YSYEKL. CDR3 nucleotide sequence: TGCGCCAGCAGCTTGACTAGCGGGAGTCGAAATGAGCAGTTCTTC. Translation: CASSLTSGSRNEQFF.

This chain links TRBV7-9 with TRBJ2-7, with D perhaps matching TRBD2 (5 bases). This CDR3 is 15 amino acids long. Trimming pared 0 bases from V and 6 bases from J, leaving 15 bases between. Germline V gene lookup returns CDR1 SEHNR and CDR2 FQNEAQ (reference sequence). CDR3 region: CASSLALRETGEQYF. CDR3 coding DNA: TGTGCCAGCAGCTTAGCGCTAAGGGAGACGGGCGAGCAGTACTTC.

The V gene is TRBV2, the J gene TRBJ2-1; D is unresolved. Trimming took 6 bases from V and 7 from J, leaving 16 bases between them. The CDR3 is 14 residues long. Germline V gene data show CDR1 as SNHLY and CDR2 as FYNNEI. CDR3 sequence reads: CASSLSLGMNEQFF. The CDR3 region has the DNA TGTGCCAGCAGCCTTTCCCTAGGAATGAATGAGCAGTTCTTC.

V is TRBV5-6 and J is TRBJ1-2; 12 nucleotides line up with TRBD1. J lost 3 bases, V lost 4 bases, and 4 bases had no gene match. The germline gives CDR1 SGHDT, CDR2 YYEEEE. The CDR3 sequence is 15 residues long. The CDR3 is CASSGTGGADYGYTF. CDR3 bases: TGTGCCAGCAGCGGGACAGGGGGCGCGGACTATGGCTACACCTTC.

The chain employs TRBV5-1 and TRBJ2-7; D might be TRBD1 (8 bases). Germline V gene lookup returns CDR1 SGHRS and CDR2 YFSETQ. CDR3 length: 15 residues. Trimming removed 4 bases from V and 5 bases from J, with 19 bases in between. For the CDR3, the DNA is TGCGCCAGCAGCCCAGGGGGCGGGAGAATGAACGAGCAGTACTTC. Translating it yields CASSPGGGRMNEQYF.

This clone was picked up a small number of times. This sequence joins TRBV5-6 and TRBJ1-2; D not certain. The CDR3 consists of 13 residues. Germline CDR1 is SGHDT and CDR2 is YYEEEE. The V and J ends lost 2 bases and 8 bases respectively, with 13 bases between them. The CDR3 coding sequence is TGTGCCAGCAGCTTCGGGCCTCCAGAAGGCTACACCTTC. Its translation: CASSFGPPEGYTF. The full variable domain, in which reference TRBV5-6 and TRBJ1-2 provide the parts outside the CDR3, is DAGVTQSPTHLIKTRGQQVTLRCSPKSGHDTVSWYQQALGQGPQFIFQYYEEEERQRGNFPDRFSGHQFPNYSSELNVNALLLGDSALYLCASSFGPPEGYTFGSGTRLTVV.

V is TRBV6-5 and J is TRBJ1-1; D is perhaps TRBD1 (5 bases). In germline, CDR1 is MNHEY, CDR2 SVGAGI. The CDR3 runs to 15 residues. Trimming removed 2 bases from V and 4 bases from J, with 14 bases in between. The CDR3 DNA sequence: TGTGCCAGCAGTTACGGGGCAGGGTGGGGCACTGAAGCTTTCTTT. Its translation: CASSYGAGWGTEAFF.

This rearrangement joins TRBV2 to TRBJ1-2; D unclear. Trimming took off 10 bases at V and 4 bases at J, with 13 bases between the two ends. This CDR3 is built from 12 residues. Per germline, CDR1 SNHLY and CDR2 FYNNEI. The CDR3 bases are TGTGCCACCCCGACGGGCTCCTATGGCTACACCTTC. This sequence encodes CATPTGSYGYTF.

V usage is TRBV7-7 and J usage is TRBJ2-5; TRBD2 is a possible D gene (5 bases). The CDR3 covers 16 residues. Germline V gene sequence: CDR1 SSHAT, CDR2 FNYEAQ (reference sequence). V was shortened by 7 bases and J by 1 base, with 19 bases between the two germline ends. This chain's CDR3 is CASKLSTEAPQETQYF. As DNA, the CDR3 is TGTGCCAGCAAGCTTAGTACGGAGGCGCCCCAAGAGACCCAGTACTTC.

This chain joins TRBV5-6 and TRBJ2-7; 7 nucleotides match TRBD2. Trimming took 6 bases from V and 6 from J; bases not matched to a gene: 9. CDR3 size: 13 residues. Germline V gene lookup returns CDR1 SGHDT and CDR2 YYEEEE. CDR3 nucleotides: TGTGCCAGCAAACTGGGAACTAGCGTCGAGCAGTACTTC. It specifies CASKLGTSVEQYF.

CDR3 region: CASSTWTGRELYEQYF. As DNA, the CDR3 is TGCGCCAGCAGCACATGGACAGGTAGAGAGTTGTACGAGCAGTACTTC. The chain combines TRBV5-1 with TRBJ2-5; 7 positions match TRBD1. The J call may be wrong; the DNA end is better matched by TRBJ2-7. The CDR3 has 16 amino acids. Germline V gene sequence: CDR1 SGHRS, CDR2 YFSETQ.

J is TRBJ1-5 and V is TRBV28, with 10 bases that match TRBD1. Per germline, CDR1 MDHEN and CDR2 SYDVKM. The junction had 8 bases not matched to a gene; V was cut back by 6 bases and J by 6 bases. The CDR3 is 15 residues long. CDR3 in amino acids: CASRTKDRGLQPQHF. CDR3 nucleotide sequence: TGTGCCAGCAGAACCAAAGACAGGGGGCTTCAGCCCCAGCATTTT.

V gene TRBV28 combines with J gene TRBJ1-1; D unclear. In germline, CDR1 is MDHEN, CDR2 SYDVKM. The CDR3 extends over 13 amino acids. Trimming removed 6 bases at V and 1 base at J, with 9 bases between. The CDR3 DNA is TGTGCCAGCAGCAGTACATGGAACACTGAAGCTTTCTTT. Translated, it gives CASSSTWNTEAFF.

The rearrangement uses TRBV30 and TRBJ2-7, with 9 nucleotides matching TRBD1. Germline lookup yields CDR1 GTSNPN and CDR2 SVGIG (reference sequence). Trimming removed 2 bases from V and 6 bases from J; junction bases left unmatched: 14. The CDR3 length is 16 residues. CDR3 region: CAWSTTTGGVFFEQYF. In DNA, the CDR3 is TGTGCCTGGAGTACCACAACAGGGGGCGTCTTTTTCGAGCAGTACTTC.

The genes are TRBV7-9 and TRBJ2-2; D possibly corresponds to TRBD2 (6 bases). V lost 2 bases and J 5 bases, leaving 21 bases between the germline ends. Germline CDR1 is SEHNR and CDR2 is FQNEAQ (reference sequence). The CDR3 contains 18 residues. CDR3 amino acids: CASSLNVNYLRGTGELFF. The CDR3 DNA is TGTGCCAGCAGCTTAAATGTCAACTACCTACGGGGGACCGGGGAGCTGTTTTTT.

The chain employs TRBV4-1 and TRBJ2-1, with 10 bases matching TRBD2. The CDR3 totals 18 residues. V lost 0 bases to trimming and J lost 1 base; unmatched junction nucleotides: 6. Looked up from germline, CDR1 is MGHRA and CDR2 is YSYEKL. The chain's CDR3 is CASSQDPQLAGSYNEQFF. CDR3 bases: TGCGCCAGCAGCCAAGATCCCCAACTAGCGGGATCCTACAATGAGCAGTTCTTC.

The chain carries TRBV11-2 and TRBJ2-7; TRBD1 might be the D (5 bases). The ends were cut back, 6 bases at V and 1 base at J, with 16 bases in the middle. Germline CDR1 SGHAT, CDR2 FQNNGV. This CDR3 spans 15 amino acids. The CDR3 sequence is CASSYDPQGSYEQYF. CDR3 sequence (DNA): TGTGCCAGCAGTTACGACCCCCAGGGATCCTACGAGCAGTACTTC.

The genes are TRBV27 and TRBJ2-7; perhaps TRBD2 as D (6 bases). V shed 3 bases and J shed 0 bases, with 12 bases lying between them. From germline, CDR1 is MNHEY and CDR2 SMNVEV (reference sequence). The CDR3 has 15 amino acids. The DNA for the CDR3 is TGTGCCAGCAGTTTCGAACCCGGGAGCTCCTACGAGCAGTACTTC. Translating gives CASSFEPGSSYEQYF.